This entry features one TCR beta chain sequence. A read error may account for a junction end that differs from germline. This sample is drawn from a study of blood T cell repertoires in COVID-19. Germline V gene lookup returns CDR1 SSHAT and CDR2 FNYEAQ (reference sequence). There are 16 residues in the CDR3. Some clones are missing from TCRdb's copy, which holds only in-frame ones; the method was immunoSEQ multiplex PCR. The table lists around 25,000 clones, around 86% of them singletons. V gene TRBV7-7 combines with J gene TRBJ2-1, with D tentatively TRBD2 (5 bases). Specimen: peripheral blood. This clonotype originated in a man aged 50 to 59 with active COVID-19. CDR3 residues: CASSPRPDGVVNEQFF. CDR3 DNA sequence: TGTGCTAGCAGCCCTCGCCCCGACGGGGTAGTCAATGAGCAGTTCTTC.